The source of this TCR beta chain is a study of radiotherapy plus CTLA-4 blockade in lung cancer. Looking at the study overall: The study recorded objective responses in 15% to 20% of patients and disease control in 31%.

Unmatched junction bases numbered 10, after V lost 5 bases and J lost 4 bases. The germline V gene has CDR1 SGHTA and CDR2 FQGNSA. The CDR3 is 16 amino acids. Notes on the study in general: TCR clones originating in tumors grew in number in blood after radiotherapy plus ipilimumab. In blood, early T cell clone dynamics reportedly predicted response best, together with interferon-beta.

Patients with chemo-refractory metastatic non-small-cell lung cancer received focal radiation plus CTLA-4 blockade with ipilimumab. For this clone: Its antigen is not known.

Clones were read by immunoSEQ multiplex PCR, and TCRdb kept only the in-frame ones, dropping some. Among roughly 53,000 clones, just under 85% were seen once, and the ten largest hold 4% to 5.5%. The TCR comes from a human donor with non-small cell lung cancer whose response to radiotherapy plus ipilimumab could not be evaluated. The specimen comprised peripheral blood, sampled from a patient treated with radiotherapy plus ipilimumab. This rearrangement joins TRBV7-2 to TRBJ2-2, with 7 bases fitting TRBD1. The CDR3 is CASSEHRGRITGELFF. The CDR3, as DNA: TGTGCCAGCAGCGAGCACAGGGGTCGTATCACCGGGGAGCTGTTTTTT.